A selection of T cell receptor beta chains follows, all from one sample in a study of blood T cell repertoires in COVID-19. TCRdb keeps only in-frame clones here, not all; method: immunoSEQ multiplex PCR. Of approximately 250,000 clones in the sample, about nine tenths were seen once. Material for sequencing was PBMCs or T cells enriched from blood (not recorded which). The receptors come from a woman in her thirties or forties with acute COVID-19. The conserved cysteine and the conserved F or W are not part of the CDR3 here. Fields, in order: V gene, J gene, CDR3 protein.

V gene: TRBV10-1; J gene: TRBJ1-6; CDR3 protein: ASSGDRAEGSPLH
V gene: TRBV2; J gene: TRBJ2-2; CDR3 protein: ASSEKGQRNSGELF
V gene: TRBV3-1/TRBV3-2; J gene: TRBJ2-2; CDR3 protein: ASSQDLVSGGAGELF
V gene: TRBV11-2; J gene: TRBJ1-2; CDR3 protein: ASSRQVNYGYT
V gene: TRBV10-3; J gene: TRBJ1-2; CDR3 protein: AIPGGVGDGYT
V gene: TRBV11-2; J gene: TRBJ2-1; CDR3 protein: ASSLVAGTSGTYNEQF
V gene: TRBV7-9; J gene: TRBJ1-1; CDR3 protein: ASSLGTENTEAF
V gene: TRBV5-1; J gene: TRBJ2-1; CDR3 protein: ASSLVAGGPWEQF
V gene: TRBV11-2; J gene: TRBJ1-2; CDR3 protein: ASSFSGGYYGYT
V gene: TRBV15; J gene: TRBJ2-2; CDR3 protein: ATSRVSGRVAGELF
V gene: TRBV7-2; J gene: TRBJ2-7; CDR3 protein: ASSFISGYEQY
V gene: TRBV18; J gene: TRBJ2-3; CDR3 protein: ASSPLSTAGGLTDTQY
V gene: TRBV19; J gene: TRBJ2-1; CDR3 protein: ASSIGGDEQF
V gene: TRBV12-3/TRBV12-4; J gene: TRBJ2-2; CDR3 protein: ASPTSGTGELF